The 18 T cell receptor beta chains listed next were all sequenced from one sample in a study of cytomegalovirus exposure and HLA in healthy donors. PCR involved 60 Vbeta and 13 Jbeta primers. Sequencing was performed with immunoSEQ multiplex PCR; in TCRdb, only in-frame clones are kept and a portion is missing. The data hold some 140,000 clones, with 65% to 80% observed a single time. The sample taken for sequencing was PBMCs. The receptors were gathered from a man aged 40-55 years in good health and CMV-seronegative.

In DNA, the CDR3 is TGCAGCGTTGAAAGCTCGTACTACAATGAGCAGTTCTTC. It translates to CSVESSYYNEQFF. The chain has TRBV29-1 and TRBJ2-1; D call uncertain. Germline V gives CDR1 SQVTM, CDR2 ANQGSEA. V gave up 2 bases and J gave up 3 bases, with 8 bases separating them. The CDR3 extends over 13 amino acids.

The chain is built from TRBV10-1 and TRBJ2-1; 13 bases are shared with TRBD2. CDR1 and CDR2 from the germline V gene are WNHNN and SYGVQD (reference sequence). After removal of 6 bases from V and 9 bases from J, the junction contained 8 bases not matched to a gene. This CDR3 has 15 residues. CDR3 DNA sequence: TGCGCCAGCAGCTCCGGGACTAGCGGGGTTCCTGAGCAGTTCTTC. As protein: CASSSGTSGVPEQFF.

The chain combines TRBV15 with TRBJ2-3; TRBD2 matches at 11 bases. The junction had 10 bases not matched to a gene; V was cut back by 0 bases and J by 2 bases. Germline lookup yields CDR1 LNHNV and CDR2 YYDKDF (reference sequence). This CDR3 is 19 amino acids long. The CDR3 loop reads CATSRDGTSGFLLTDTQYF. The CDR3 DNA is TGTGCCACCAGCAGAGACGGGACTAGCGGCTTCCTTCTCACAGATACGCAGTATTTT. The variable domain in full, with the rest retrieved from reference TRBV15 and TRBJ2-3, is DAMVIQNPRYQVTQFGKPVTLSCSQTLNHNVMYWYQQKSSQAPKLLFHYYDKDFNNEADTPDNFQSRRPNTSFCFLDIRSPGLGDTAMYLCATSRDGTSGFLLTDTQYFGPGTRLTVL.

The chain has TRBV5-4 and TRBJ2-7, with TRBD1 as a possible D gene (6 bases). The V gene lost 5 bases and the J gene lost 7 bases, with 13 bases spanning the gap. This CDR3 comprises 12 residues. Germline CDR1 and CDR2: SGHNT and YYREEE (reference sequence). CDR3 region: CASSSGVLEQYF. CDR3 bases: TGTGCCAGCAGTTCAGGGGTGCTTGAGCAGTACTTC. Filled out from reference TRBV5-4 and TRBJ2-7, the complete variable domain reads ETGVTQSPTHLIKTRGQQVTLRCSSQSGHNTVSWYQQALGQGPQFIFQYYREEENGRGNFPPRFSGLQFPNYSSELNVNALELDDSALYLCASSSGVLEQYFGPGTRLTVT.

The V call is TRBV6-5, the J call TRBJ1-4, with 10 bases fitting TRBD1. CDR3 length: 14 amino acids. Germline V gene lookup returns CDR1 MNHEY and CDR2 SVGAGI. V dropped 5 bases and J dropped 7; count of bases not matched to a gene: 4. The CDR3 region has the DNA TGTGCCAGCAGTACCGGGACAGGGGCTGAAAAACTGTTTTTT. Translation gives CASSTGTGAEKLFF.

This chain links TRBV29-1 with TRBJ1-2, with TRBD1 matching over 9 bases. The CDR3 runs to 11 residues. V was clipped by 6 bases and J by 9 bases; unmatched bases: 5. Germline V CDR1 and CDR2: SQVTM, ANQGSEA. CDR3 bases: TGCAGCGTAATCGGGACAGGGAGCTACACCTTC. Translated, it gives CSVIGTGSYTF.

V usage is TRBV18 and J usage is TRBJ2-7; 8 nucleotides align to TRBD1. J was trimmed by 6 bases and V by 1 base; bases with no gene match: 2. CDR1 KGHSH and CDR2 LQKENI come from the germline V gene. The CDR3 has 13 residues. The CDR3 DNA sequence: TGTGCCAGCTCACCACTAGACAGGGGCGAGCAGTACTTC. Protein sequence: CASSPLDRGEQYF.

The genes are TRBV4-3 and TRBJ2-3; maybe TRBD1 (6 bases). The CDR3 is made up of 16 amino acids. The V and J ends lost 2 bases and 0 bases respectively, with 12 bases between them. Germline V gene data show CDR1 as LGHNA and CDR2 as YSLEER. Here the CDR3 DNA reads TGCGCCAGCAGCCAACAGGGGCTACCAAGCACAGATACGCAGTATTTT. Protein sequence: CASSQQGLPSTDTQYF.

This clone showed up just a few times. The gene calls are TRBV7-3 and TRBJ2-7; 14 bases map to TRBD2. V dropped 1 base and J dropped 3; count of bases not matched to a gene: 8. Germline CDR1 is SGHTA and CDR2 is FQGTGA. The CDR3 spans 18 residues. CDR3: CASSLILGGLAGGYEQYF. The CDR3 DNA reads TGTGCCAGCAGCTTAATTCTGGGTGGACTAGCGGGGGGCTACGAGCAGTACTTC.

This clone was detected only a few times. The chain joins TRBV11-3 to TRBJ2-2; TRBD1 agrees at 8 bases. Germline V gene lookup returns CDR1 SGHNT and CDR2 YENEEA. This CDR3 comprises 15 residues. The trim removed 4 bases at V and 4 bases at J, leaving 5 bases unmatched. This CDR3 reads CASSSGQGATGELFF. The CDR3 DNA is TGTGCCAGCAGCTCCGGACAGGGAGCCACCGGGGAGCTGTTTTTT.

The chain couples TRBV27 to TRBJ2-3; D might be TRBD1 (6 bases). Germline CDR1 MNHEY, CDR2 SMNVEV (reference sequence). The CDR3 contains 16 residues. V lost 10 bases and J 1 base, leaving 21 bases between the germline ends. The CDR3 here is CATLHTGFRGTDTQYF. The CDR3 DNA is TGTGCCACCCTCCACACAGGGTTCCGAGGCACAGATACGCAGTATTTT.

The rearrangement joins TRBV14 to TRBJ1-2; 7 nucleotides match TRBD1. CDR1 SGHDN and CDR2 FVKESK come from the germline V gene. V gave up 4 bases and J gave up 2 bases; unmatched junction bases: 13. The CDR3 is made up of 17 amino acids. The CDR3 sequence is CASSPDRAGVTNYGYTF. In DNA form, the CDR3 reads TGTGCCAGCAGCCCTGACAGGGCCGGGGTCACGAACTATGGCTACACCTTC. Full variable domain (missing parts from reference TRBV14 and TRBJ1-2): EAGVTQFPSHSVIEKGQTVTLRCDPISGHDNLYWYRRVMGKEIKFLLHFVKESKQDESGMPNNRFLAERTGGTYSTLKVQPAELEDSGVYFCASSPDRAGVTNYGYTFGSGTRLTVV.

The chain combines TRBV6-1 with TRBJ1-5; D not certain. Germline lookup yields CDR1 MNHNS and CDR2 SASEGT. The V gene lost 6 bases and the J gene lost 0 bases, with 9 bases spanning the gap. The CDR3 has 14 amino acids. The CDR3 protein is CASSLSVSNQPQHF. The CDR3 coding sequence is TGTGCCAGCAGCCTCTCAGTTAGCAATCAGCCCCAGCATTTT.

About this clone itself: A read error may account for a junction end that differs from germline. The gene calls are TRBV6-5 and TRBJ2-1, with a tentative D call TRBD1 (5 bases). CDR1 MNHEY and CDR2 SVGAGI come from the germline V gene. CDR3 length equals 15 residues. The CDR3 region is CASSYSDVPGPPMLF. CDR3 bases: TGTGCCAGCAGTTACTCCGATGTCCCAGGGCCTCCTATGCTCTTC.

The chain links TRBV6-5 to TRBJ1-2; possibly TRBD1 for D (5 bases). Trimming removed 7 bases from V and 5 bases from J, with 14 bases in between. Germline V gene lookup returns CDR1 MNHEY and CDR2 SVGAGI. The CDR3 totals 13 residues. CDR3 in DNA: TGTGCCAGCATAAACAGTAGGGGTTATGGCTACACCTTC. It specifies CASINSRGYGYTF.

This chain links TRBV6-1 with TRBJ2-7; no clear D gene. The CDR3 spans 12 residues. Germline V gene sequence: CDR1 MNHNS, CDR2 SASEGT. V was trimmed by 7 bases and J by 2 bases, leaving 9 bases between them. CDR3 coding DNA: TGTGCCAGCACCCAGGTCCCCTACGAGCAGTACTTC. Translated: CASTQVPYEQYF.

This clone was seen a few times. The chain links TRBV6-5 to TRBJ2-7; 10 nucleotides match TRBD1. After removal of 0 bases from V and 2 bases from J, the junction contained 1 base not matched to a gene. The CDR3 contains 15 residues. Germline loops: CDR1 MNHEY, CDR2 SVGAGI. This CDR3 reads CASSYSGQGAYEQYF. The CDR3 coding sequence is TGTGCCAGCAGTTACTCAGGACAGGGGGCCTACGAGCAGTACTTC.

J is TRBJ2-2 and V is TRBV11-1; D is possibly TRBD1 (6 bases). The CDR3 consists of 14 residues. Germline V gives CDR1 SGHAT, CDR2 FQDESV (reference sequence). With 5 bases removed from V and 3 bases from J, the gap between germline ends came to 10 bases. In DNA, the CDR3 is TGTGCCAGCAGCCATAACAGGGACACCGGGGAGCTGTTTTTT. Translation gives CASSHNRDTGELFF.